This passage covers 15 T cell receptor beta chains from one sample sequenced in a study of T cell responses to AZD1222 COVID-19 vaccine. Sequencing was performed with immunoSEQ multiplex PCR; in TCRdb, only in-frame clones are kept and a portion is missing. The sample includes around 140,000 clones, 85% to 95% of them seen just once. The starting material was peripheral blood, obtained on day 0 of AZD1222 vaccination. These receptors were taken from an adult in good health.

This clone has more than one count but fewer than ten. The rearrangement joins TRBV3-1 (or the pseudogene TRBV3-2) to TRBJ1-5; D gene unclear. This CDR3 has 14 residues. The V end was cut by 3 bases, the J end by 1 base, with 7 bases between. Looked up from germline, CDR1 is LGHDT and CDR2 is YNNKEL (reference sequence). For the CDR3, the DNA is TGTGCCAGCAGCCAGTTCGGAAGCAATCAGCCCCAGCATTTT. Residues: CASSQFGSNQPQHF.

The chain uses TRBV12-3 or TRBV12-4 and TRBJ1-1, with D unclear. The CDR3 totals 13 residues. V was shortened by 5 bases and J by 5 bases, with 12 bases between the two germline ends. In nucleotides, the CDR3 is TGTGCCAGCAGTCGTTCCTCGGGGACTGAAGCTTTCTTT. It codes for CASSRSSGTEAFF.

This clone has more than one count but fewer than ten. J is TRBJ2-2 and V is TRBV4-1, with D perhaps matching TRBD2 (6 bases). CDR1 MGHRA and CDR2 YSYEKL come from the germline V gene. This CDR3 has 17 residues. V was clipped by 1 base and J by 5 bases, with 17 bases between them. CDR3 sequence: CASSQVDMGLSTGELFF. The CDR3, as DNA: TGCGCCAGCAGCCAAGTTGATATGGGACTTTCGACCGGGGAGCTGTTTTTT.

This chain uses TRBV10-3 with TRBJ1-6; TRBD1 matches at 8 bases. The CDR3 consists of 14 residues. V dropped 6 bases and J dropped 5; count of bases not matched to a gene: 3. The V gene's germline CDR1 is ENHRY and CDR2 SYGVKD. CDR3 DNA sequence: TGTGCCATCAGCCTGGACAGGGATAATTCACCCCTCCACTTT. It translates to CAISLDRDNSPLHF.

The CDR3 coding sequence is TGTGCCAGCAGCTTGGAGGGTTTTGATGAAAAACTGTTTTTT. This codes for CASSLEGFDEKLFF. The V gene is TRBV5-4, the J gene TRBJ1-4; D unresolved. CDR1 and CDR2 (germline): SGHNT, YYREEE (reference sequence). V was cut by 0 bases and J by 6 bases, with 9 bases left in between. The CDR3 extends over 14 amino acids.

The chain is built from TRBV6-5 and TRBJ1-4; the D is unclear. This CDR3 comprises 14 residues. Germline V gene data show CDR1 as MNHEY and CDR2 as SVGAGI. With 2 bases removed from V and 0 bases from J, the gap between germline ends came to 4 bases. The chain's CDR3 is CASSYGSTNEKLFF. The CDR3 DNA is TGTGCCAGCAGTTACGGCTCAACTAATGAAAAACTGTTTTTT.

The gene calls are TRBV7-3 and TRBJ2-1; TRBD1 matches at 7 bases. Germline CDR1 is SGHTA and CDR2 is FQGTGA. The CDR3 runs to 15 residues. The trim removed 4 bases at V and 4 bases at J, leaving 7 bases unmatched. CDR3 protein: CASSSDRDPYNEQFF. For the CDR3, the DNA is TGTGCCAGCAGCTCTGACAGGGACCCTTACAATGAGCAGTTCTTC.

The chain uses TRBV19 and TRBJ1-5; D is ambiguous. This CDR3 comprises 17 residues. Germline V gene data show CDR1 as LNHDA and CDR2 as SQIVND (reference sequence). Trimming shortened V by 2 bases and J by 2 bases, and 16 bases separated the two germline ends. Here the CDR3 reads CASSIRPATFRNQPQHF. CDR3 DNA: TGTGCCAGTAGTATACGGCCAGCTACGTTCCGCAATCAGCCCCAGCATTTT.

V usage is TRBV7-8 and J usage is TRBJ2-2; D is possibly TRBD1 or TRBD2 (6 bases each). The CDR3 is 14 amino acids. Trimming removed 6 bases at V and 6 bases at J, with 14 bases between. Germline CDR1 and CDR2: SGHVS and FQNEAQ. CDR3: CASRQERGAGELFF. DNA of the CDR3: TGTGCCAGCAGGCAAGAGAGGGGGGCCGGGGAGCTGTTTTTT. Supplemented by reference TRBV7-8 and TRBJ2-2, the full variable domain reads GAGVSQSPRYKVAKRGQDVALRCDPISGHVSLFWYQQALGQGPEFLTYFQNEAQLDKSGLPSDRFFAERPEGSVSTLKIQRTQQEDSAVYLCASRQERGAGELFFGEGSRLTVL.

CDR3 coding DNA: TGTGCCAGCAGCTCCCACCGACAGGGCGGGGGCTACACCTTC. This gives the protein CASSSHRQGGGYTF. V and J are TRBV9 and TRBJ1-2; 7 bases align to TRBD1. The CDR3 covers 14 residues. The germline CDR1 and CDR2 sequences are SGDLS and YYNGEE. V was pared by 4 bases and J by 8 bases, with 11 bases of the junction left unmatched.

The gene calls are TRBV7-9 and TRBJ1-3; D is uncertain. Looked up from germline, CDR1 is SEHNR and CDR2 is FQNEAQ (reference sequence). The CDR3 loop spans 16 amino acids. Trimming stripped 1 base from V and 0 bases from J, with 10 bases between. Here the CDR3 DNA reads TGTGCCAGCAGCTTAGGCACAACTATCTCTGGAAACACCATATATTTT. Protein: CASSLGTTISGNTIYF.

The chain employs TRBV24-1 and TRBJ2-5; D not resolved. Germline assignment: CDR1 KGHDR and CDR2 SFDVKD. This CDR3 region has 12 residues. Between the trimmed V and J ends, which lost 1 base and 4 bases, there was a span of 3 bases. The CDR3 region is CATSDFGETQYF. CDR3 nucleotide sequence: TGTGCCACCAGTGATTTTGGAGAGACCCAGTACTTC.

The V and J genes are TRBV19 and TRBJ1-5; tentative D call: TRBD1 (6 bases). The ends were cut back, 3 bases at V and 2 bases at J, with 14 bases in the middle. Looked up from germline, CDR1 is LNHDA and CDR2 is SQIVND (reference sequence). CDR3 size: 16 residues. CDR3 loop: CASSIWAQGGNQPQHF. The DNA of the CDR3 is TGTGCCAGTAGTATTTGGGCACAGGGCGGCAATCAGCCCCAGCATTTT.

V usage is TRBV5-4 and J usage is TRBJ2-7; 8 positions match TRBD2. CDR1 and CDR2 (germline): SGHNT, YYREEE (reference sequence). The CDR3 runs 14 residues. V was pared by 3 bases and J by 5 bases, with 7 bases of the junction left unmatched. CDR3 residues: CASSWGGLVHEQYF. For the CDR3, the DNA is TGTGCCAGCAGCTGGGGGGGACTAGTCCACGAGCAGTACTTC.

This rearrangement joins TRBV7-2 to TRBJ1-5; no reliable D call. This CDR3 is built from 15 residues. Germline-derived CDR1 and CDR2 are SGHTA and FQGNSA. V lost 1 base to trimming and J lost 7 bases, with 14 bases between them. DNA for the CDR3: TGTGCCAGCAGCTTAGTGAGTTCGGGGATACAGCCCCAGCATTTT. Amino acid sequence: CASSLVSSGIQPQHF.